The 24 T cell receptor beta chains below all came from one sample that was sequenced in a study of graft-versus-host responses after intestinal transplantation (dated by TCRdb to about 2021). Libraries were prepared through the immunoSEQ multiplex PCR assay. This immuneACCESS table, as held by TCRdb, lists in-frame sequences with V and J called but not all clones. Of the missing ones, under half trace to an unresolved V gene in checked studies; the others have no known cause. The sample table holds about 15,000 clones, of which around 94% were seen once. The ten largest clones represent about 0.78% of the sample. The sequenced sample was PBMCs, obtained 9 days after transplant. The source is a human patient who received an intestinal transplant, so some T cells may come from the graft donor.

This sequence joins TRBV4-2 and TRBJ1-2, with a possible D match to TRBD1 (5 bases). The CDR3 is 12 amino acids. V was clipped by 4 bases and J by 5 bases, with 8 bases between them. CDR1 is LGHNA and CDR2 is YNFKEQ in the germline V gene. DNA of the CDR3: TGTGCCAGCAGCCCGGGGGGGTATGGCTACACCTTC. Translation gives CASSPGGYGYTF.

The genes are TRBV11-2 and TRBJ2-5, with TRBD1 identical over 7 bases. This CDR3 region has 16 residues. The V segment lost 5 bases and the J segment 3 bases; nucleotides outside the gene matches: 12. Germline CDR1 is SGHAT and CDR2 is FQNNGV. In nucleotides, the CDR3 is TGTGCCAGCAGCCCTGGACAGGCCTTCGTGGAAGAGACCCAGTACTTC. This translates into CASSPGQAFVEETQYF.

The rearrangement links TRBV30 to TRBJ2-2; a weak D match, TRBD2 (5 bases). The CDR3 sequence is 12 residues long. Trimming shortened V by 3 bases and J by 7 bases, and 9 bases separated the two germline ends. The germline gives CDR1 GTSNPN, CDR2 SVGIG (reference sequence). CDR3: CAWSAGIGELFF. DNA of the CDR3: TGTGCCTGGAGCGCGGGTATCGGGGAGCTGTTTTTT.

The V call is TRBV6-1, the J call TRBJ2-5; D may correspond to TRBD1 or TRBD2 (5 bases each). CDR3 length: 14 residues. CDR1 and CDR2 from the germline V gene are MNHNS and SASEGT. The ends were cut back, 6 bases at V and 5 bases at J, with 16 bases in the middle. This chain's CDR3 is CASSGAALRETQYF. The CDR3 DNA reads TGTGCCAGCAGCGGGGCGGCCCTCCGGGAGACCCAGTACTTC.

CDR3 protein: CASSSGTGYKQYF. CDR3 in DNA: TGTGCCAGCAGTTCGGGTACGGGGTACAAGCAGTACTTC. The chain has TRBV28 and TRBJ2-7; D is possibly TRBD2 (5 bases). Trimming cost V 4 bases and J 8 bases, with 15 bases left between them. The germline gives CDR1 MDHEN, CDR2 SYDVKM. The CDR3 sequence is 13 residues long.

The rearrangement joins TRBV7-9 to TRBJ1-4; TRBD1 matches at 9 bases. CDR1 is SEHNR, CDR2 FQNEAQ, per germline (reference sequence). CDR3 length equals 16 residues. The J segment lost 5 bases and the V segment lost 6 bases, leaving 10 bases of the junction unmatched. CDR3 sequence (DNA): TGTGCCAGCAGTCCATGGACAGGGACAGGGAATGAAAAACTGTTTTTT. Protein: CASSPWTGTGNEKLFF.

J is TRBJ2-1 and V is TRBV30, with 8 bases matching TRBD1. This CDR3 region has 13 residues. Germline assignment: CDR1 GTSNPN and CDR2 SVGIG (reference sequence). V trimming: 7 bases; J trimming: 3 bases; junction bases outside the gene matches: 5. The CDR3 DNA reads TGTGCCTACCCGACAGGGGACTACAATGAGCAGTTCTTC. Translated: CAYPTGDYNEQFF.

This clone showed up just once. This chain connects TRBV5-6 to TRBJ2-7; D gene unclear. Germline CDR1 is SGHDT and CDR2 is YYEEEE. The V end lost 3 bases, the J end lost 3 bases, and 4 bases lay between the germline ends. CDR3 size: 11 residues. In DNA form, the CDR3 reads TGTGCCAGCAGCTCCTACTACGAGCAGTACTTC. Translated: CASSSYYEQYF.

The chain carries TRBV9 and TRBJ2-3; TRBD2 matches at 9 bases. Germline-derived CDR1 and CDR2 are SGDLS and YYNGEE. With 4 bases clipped from V and 2 bases from J, the junction kept 11 bases outside the gene matches. This CDR3 has 17 residues. The CDR3 DNA sequence: TGTGCCAGCAGCCCCCCCATAGCGGGAGATAACACAGATACGCAGTATTTT. This encodes CASSPPIAGDNTDTQYF. The variable domain in full, completed from reference TRBV9 and TRBJ2-3, reads DSGVTQTPKHLITATGQRVTLRCSPRSGDLSVYWYQQSLDQGLQFLIQYYNGEERAKGNILERFSAQQFPDLHSELNLSSLELGDSALYFCASSPPIAGDNTDTQYFGPGTRLTVL.

DNA of the CDR3: TGCGCCAGCAGCCAAGTTAGTCGAGGCAGATATGTCTACGAGCAGTACTTC. Encoded protein: CASSQVSRGRYVYEQYF. This chain connects TRBV4-1 to TRBJ2-7; D unresolved. The germline V gene has CDR1 MGHRA and CDR2 YSYEKL. The ends were cut back, 1 base at V and 3 bases at J, with 19 bases in the middle. CDR3 length: 17 residues.

This rearrangement joins TRBV12-5 to TRBJ2-7; the D gene is possibly TRBD2 (6 bases). Per the germline V gene, CDR1 is LGHNT and CDR2 is FRNRAP. Trimming took off 1 base at V and 2 bases at J, with 9 bases between the two ends. The CDR3 totals 14 residues. CDR3 coding DNA: TGTGCTAGTGGTTTGGGGGCGGGAACCTACGAGCAGTACTTC. Protein: CASGLGAGTYEQYF.

The chain uses TRBV13 and TRBJ2-5; TRBD2 matches at 9 bases. Germline CDR1 and CDR2: PRHDT and FYEKMQ (reference sequence). This CDR3 region has 19 residues. The V segment lost 4 bases and the J segment 5 bases; nucleotides outside the gene matches: 20. CDR3 protein: CASSSKGLASRAGRETQYF. CDR3 DNA sequence: TGTGCCAGCAGCTCCAAGGGACTAGCCTCCAGAGCCGGCCGGGAGACCCAGTACTTC.

The chain recombines TRBV30 with TRBJ2-7; D is perhaps TRBD1 (5 bases). Per germline, CDR1 GTSNPN and CDR2 SVGIG (reference sequence). The ends were cut back, 5 bases at V and 3 bases at J, with 38 bases in the middle. CDR3 length: 21 amino acids. The DNA of the CDR3 is TGTGCCTGGGACAGAGGCCCGTTTTTCCAAAGAGGATATGATTCAATCTACGAGCAGTACTTC. Encoded protein: CAWDRGPFFQRGYDSIYEQYF.

The CDR3 is CASSVTDKANYGYTF. The DNA of the CDR3 is TGTGCCAGCAGTGTCACGGATAAAGCTAACTATGGCTACACCTTC. The rearrangement uses TRBV2 and TRBJ1-2; D not certain. CDR1 SNHLY and CDR2 FYNNEI come from the germline V gene. The V end lost 4 bases, the J end lost 0 bases, and 12 bases lay between the germline ends. This CDR3 contains 15 residues.

This sequence joins TRBV7-9 and TRBJ2-1, with 8 nucleotides matching TRBD1. With V trimmed by 2 bases and J by 0 bases, 0 bases remained unmatched. Looked up from germline, CDR1 is SEHNR and CDR2 is FQNEAQ (reference sequence). The CDR3 length is 15 residues. CDR3 nucleotides: TGTGCCAGCAGCTTACAGGGGGCCTCCTACAATGAGCAGTTCTTC. This sequence encodes CASSLQGASYNEQFF.

CDR3 sequence reads: CSVEGLARGYTF. CDR3 nucleotides: TGCAGCGTTGAAGGACTAGCCAGGGGCTACACCTTC. The J gene is TRBJ1-2, the V gene TRBV29-1; D is undetermined. This CDR3 has 12 amino acids. V shed 1 base and J shed 8 bases, with 11 bases lying between them. Germline CDR1 reads SQVTM; CDR2 reads ANQGSEA. Supplemented by reference TRBV29-1 and TRBJ1-2, the full variable domain reads SAVISQKPSRDICQRGTSLTIQCQVDSQVTMMFWYRQQPGQSLTLIATANQGSEATYESGFVIDKFPISRPNLTFSTLTVSNMSPEDSSIYLCSVEGLARGYTFGSGTRLTVV.

The chain has TRBV7-9 and TRBJ2-7; 12 bases are a match to TRBD1. The V segment lost 2 bases and the J segment 5 bases; nucleotides outside the gene matches: 4. The CDR3 runs to 15 residues. From germline, CDR1 is SEHNR and CDR2 FQNEAQ (reference sequence). The CDR3 nucleotides are TGTGCCAGCAGCTTACGGGGGACAGGGGGCGACGAGCAGTACTTC. This translates into CASSLRGTGGDEQYF. The full variable domain, its missing parts supplied by reference TRBV7-9 and TRBJ2-7, is DTGVSQNPRHKITKRGQNVTFRCDPISEHNRLYWYRQTLGQGPEFLTYFQNEAQLEKSRLLSDRFSAERPKGSFSTLEIQRTEQGDSAMYLCASSLRGTGGDEQYFGPGTRLTVT.

The chain carries TRBV6-6 and TRBJ2-7; TRBD2 aligns across 13 bases. CDR3 length: 16 amino acids. The germline gives CDR1 MNHNY, CDR2 SVGAGI (reference sequence). Trimming took 2 bases from V and 5 from J; bases not matched to a gene: 6. The CDR3 DNA reads TGTGCCAGCAGTTACACCCGTGGACTAGCGGGGGACGAGCAGTACTTC. Translated: CASSYTRGLAGDEQYF.

The genes are TRBV29-1 and TRBJ2-1; 10 positions agree with TRBD2. The V gene's germline CDR1 is SQVTM and CDR2 ANQGSEA. The ends lost 0 bases at V and 9 bases at J; junction bases unmatched: 20. CDR3 length: 19 residues. CDR3 region: CSVEDRVLAGGPKDGEQFF. In DNA form, the CDR3 reads TGCAGCGTTGAAGATCGGGTGTTAGCGGGAGGACCCAAAGATGGTGAGCAGTTCTTC.

The gene calls are TRBV27 and TRBJ1-4; TRBD1 is a possible D gene (5 bases). The length of the CDR3 is 14 residues. V lost 3 bases and J lost 8, with 13 bases in between. Germline V gene sequence: CDR1 MNHEY, CDR2 SMNVEV (reference sequence). The CDR3 DNA reads TGTGCCAGCAGTTTTGGCCTATCAGGGGAAAAACTGTTTTTT. It specifies CASSFGLSGEKLFF.

The rearrangement uses TRBV29-1 and TRBJ1-4; D perhaps matches TRBD1 (5 bases). V shed 1 base and J shed 3 bases, with 12 bases lying between them. CDR1 SQVTM and CDR2 ANQGSEA come from the germline V gene. The CDR3 loop spans 15 amino acids. The CDR3 nucleotides are TGCAGCGTTGAAGTGGGCGGGGCGGCTAATGAAAAACTGTTTTTT. Encoded protein: CSVEVGGAANEKLFF. Based on the CDR3 plus reference TRBV29-1 and TRBJ1-4, the full variable domain is SAVISQKPSRDICQRGTSLTIQCQVDSQVTMMFWYRQQPGQSLTLIATANQGSEATYESGFVIDKFPISRPNLTFSTLTVSNMSPEDSSIYLCSVEVGGAANEKLFFGSGTQLSVL.

This chain connects TRBV27 to TRBJ1-2; TRBD1 aligns across 9 bases. Per germline, CDR1 MNHEY and CDR2 SMNVEV (reference sequence). V gave up 5 bases and J gave up 6 bases; unmatched junction bases: 7. The CDR3 spans 14 residues. The CDR3 loop is CASSPRQGGNGYTF. The CDR3 DNA is TGTGCCAGCAGTCCCCGACAGGGGGGAAATGGCTACACCTTC.

The chain couples TRBV30 to TRBJ2-3; D is possibly TRBD1 (5 bases). Trimming stripped 3 bases from V and 4 bases from J, with 11 bases between. The CDR3 consists of 13 residues. The germline V gene encodes CDR1 GTSNPN and CDR2 SVGIG (reference sequence). This CDR3 is CAWSRTNADTQYF. CDR3 bases: TGTGCCTGGAGCAGGACAAATGCAGATACGCAGTATTTT.

The chain has TRBV27 and TRBJ2-5, with TRBD2 identical over 9 bases. The junction had 10 bases not matched to a gene; V was cut back by 6 bases and J by 2 bases. This CDR3 spans 16 amino acids. The germline V gene encodes CDR1 MNHEY and CDR2 SMNVEV (reference sequence). CDR3 sequence reads: CASSPRLAAMQETQYF. The DNA of the CDR3 is TGTGCCAGCAGCCCTAGACTAGCGGCAATGCAAGAGACCCAGTACTTC.